Listed here is a single T cell receptor beta chain. The antigen is not known. This sample stems from a study of OX40 agonist ivuxolimab in advanced cancers. At the level of the study: Ivuxolimab is a fully human IgG2 antibody that activates OX40 (CD134).

CDR3 size: 14 residues. Germline V gene sequence: CDR1 SGDLS, CDR2 YYNGEE. Between the trimmed V and J ends, which lost 3 bases and 8 bases, there was a span of 15 bases. The study, taken as a whole, reports: CD4+ T cells averaged fewer expanded clones than CD8+ T cells. Patients with a partial response at 0.1-3.0 mg/kg had among the lowest clonal expansion.

Repertoires were generated with immunoSEQ multiplex PCR, while TCRdb's copy carries only in-frame clones and drops some. The sample shows 45,000 to 70,000 clones, 86% of them seen only once. The sequence was obtained from an adult with an advanced solid tumor such as melanoma, head and neck, liver or kidney cancer. The rearrangement uses TRBV9 and TRBJ2-1, with D tentatively TRBD1 or TRBD2 (5 bases each). Specimen: CD4+ or CD8+ T cells sorted from blood, collected in a trial of the OX40 agonist ivuxolimab. The CDR3 protein is CASSGGAAFYEQFF. For the CDR3, the DNA is TGTGCCAGCAGCGGAGGGGCCGCCTTCTATGAGCAGTTCTTC.